This TCR beta chain was sequenced for a study of monozygotic twins with inflammatory bowel disease. This CDR3 contains 16 residues. The germline V gene has CDR1 SEHNR and CDR2 FQNEAQ (reference sequence). TCRdb reanalyzed the 5' RACE reads, giving one entry per CDR3 protein sequence and no DNA. This table lists about 99,000 distinct CDR3 sequences. The receptor was derived from a human donor with ulcerative colitis or Crohn's disease, or a healthy co-twin of an affected twin (not recorded which). The material sequenced was blood. The V gene is TRBV7-9, the J gene TRBJ1-1; TCRdb returns TRBD1, unconfirmable since there is no DNA. The CDR3 sequence: CASSERQGARPTEAFF.